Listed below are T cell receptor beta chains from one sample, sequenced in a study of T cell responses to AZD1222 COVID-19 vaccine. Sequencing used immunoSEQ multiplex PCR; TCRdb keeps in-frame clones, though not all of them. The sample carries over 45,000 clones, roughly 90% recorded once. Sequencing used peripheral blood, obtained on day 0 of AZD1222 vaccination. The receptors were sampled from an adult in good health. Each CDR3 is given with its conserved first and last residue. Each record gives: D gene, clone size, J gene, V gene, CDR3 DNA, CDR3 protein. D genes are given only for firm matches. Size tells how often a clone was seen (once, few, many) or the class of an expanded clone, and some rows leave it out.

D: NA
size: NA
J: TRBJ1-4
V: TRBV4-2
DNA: TGTGCCAGCAGCCTCACGAGGACGGGGAGTCATGAAAAACTGTTTTTT
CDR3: CASSLTRTGSHEKLFF

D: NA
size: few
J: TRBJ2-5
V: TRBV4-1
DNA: TGCGCCAGCAGCCTCTATCCGCCGGGACAAAACCAAGAGACCCAGTACTTC
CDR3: CASSLYPPGQNQETQYF

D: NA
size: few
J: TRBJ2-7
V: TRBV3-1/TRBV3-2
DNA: TGTGCCAGCAGCCCGAACGGGGGCAAGGAGCAGTACTTC
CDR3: CASSPNGGKEQYF

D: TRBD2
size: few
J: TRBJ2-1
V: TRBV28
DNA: TGTGCCAGCAGTTCACCCCCCCCTAGCGGGAGAAAGAATGAGCAGTTCTTC
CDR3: CASSSPPPSGRKNEQFF

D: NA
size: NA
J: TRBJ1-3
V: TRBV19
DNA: TGTGCCAGTAGTATCCCCGGGGCCTCTGGAAACACCATATATTTT
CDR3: CASSIPGASGNTIYF

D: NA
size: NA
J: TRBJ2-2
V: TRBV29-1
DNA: TGCAGCGTTGGGAACCAGAACACCGGGGAGCTGTTTTTT
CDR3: CSVGNQNTGELFF

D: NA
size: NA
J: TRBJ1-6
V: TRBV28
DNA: TGTGCCAGCGATGGGCAGGACCTAAATTCACCCCTCCACTTT
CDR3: CASDGQDLNSPLHF

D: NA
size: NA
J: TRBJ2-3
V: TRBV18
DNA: TGTGCCAGCTCACCACCGGTGCACAGCATCACAGATACGCAGTATTTT
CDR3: CASSPPVHSITDTQYF

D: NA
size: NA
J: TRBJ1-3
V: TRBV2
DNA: TGTGCCAGCAGTGAACGGGGAAACACCATATATTTT
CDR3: CASSERGNTIYF

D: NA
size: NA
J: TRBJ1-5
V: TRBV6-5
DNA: TGTGCCAGCAGCGATAATCAGCCCCAGCATTTT
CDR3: CASSDNQPQHF

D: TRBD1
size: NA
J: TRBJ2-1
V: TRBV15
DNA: TGTGCCACCAGCAGAGCGGGACAGTCCTACAATGAGCAGTTCTTC
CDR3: CATSRAGQSYNEQFF

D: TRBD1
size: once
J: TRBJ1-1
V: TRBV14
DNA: TGTGCCAGCAGCGCACAGGGGCGCGAAGCTTTCTTT
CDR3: CASSAQGREAFF

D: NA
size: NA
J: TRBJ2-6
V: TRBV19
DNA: TGTGCCAGTACTTCCCGACTTACAGGGTCTGGGGCCAACGTCCTGACTTTC
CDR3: CASTSRLTGSGANVLTF

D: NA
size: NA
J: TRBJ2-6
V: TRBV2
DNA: TGTGCCAGCCAAAGGGACACATTTTCTGGGGCCAACGTCCTGACTTTC
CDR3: CASQRDTFSGANVLTF

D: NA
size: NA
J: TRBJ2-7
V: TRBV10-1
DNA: TGCGCCAGCAGTCAGGGGACTACCTACGAGCAGTACTTC
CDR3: CASSQGTTYEQYF

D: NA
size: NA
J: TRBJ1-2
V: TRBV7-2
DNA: TGTGCCAGCAGCTTAGATACGGGGCTAGCTAGGGCCGGCTACACCTTC
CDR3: CASSLDTGLARAGYTF

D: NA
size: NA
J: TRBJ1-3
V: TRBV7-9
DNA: TGTGCCAGCAGCTTCCCAGTTGACGAGACAGGTGGAAACACCATATATTTT
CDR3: CASSFPVDETGGNTIYF

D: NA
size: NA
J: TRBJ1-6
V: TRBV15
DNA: TGTGCCACCAGCAGAGGAGGGACGGTAAACCCTGTCCACTTT
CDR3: CATSRGGTVNPVHF

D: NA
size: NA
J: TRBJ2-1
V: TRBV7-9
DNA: TGTGCCAGCAGCTTAATCGGGACCCCCAGGGAGCAGTTCTTC
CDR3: CASSLIGTPREQFF

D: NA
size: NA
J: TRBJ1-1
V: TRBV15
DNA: TGTGCCACCAGCAGTCGACGCCACACTGAAGCTTTCTTT
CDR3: CATSSRRHTEAFF

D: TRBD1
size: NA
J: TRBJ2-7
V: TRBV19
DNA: TGTGCCAGTAGTGCCTGGGACAGTTCCTACGAGCAGTACTTC
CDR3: CASSAWDSSYEQYF

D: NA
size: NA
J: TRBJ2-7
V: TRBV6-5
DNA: TGTGCCAGCAGTTACTCGTCCGAGCAGTACTTC
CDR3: CASSYSSEQYF